This entry lists 28 T cell receptor beta chains sequenced from one sample in a study of CD8 T cells in Susac syndrome. RNA in amounts of about 0.5 to 1 ug was reverse transcribed with random hexamers. Using its own MiXCR run on the immunoSEQ multiplex PCR reads, TCRdb lists one record per CDR3 protein. The sample lists around 45,000 distinct CDR3 sequences, 93% seen once, with more than 0.45% in the top ten. Sequencing input: CD8+ T cells from PBMCs. These receptors originate from a human donor in good health.

V is TRBV24-1 and J is TRBJ2-1; D is undetermined. Trimming stripped 3 bases from V and 4 bases from J, with 6 bases between. This CDR3 is built from 13 residues. The germline gives CDR1 KGHDR, CDR2 SFDVKD. The CDR3 protein is CATSDRLYNEQFF. CDR3 nucleotide sequence: TGTGCCACCAGTGATAGACTTTACAATGAGCAGTTCTTC.

The chain links TRBV4-2 to TRBJ2-7; perhaps TRBD1 as D (6 bases). Trimming removed 1 base at V and 0 bases at J, with 13 bases between. The CDR3 covers 16 residues. The germline V gene encodes CDR1 LGHNA and CDR2 YNFKEQ. The CDR3: CASSQGVGTSSYEQYF. The DNA of the CDR3 is TGTGCCAGCAGCCAAGGGGTAGGGACAAGCTCCTACGAGCAGTACTTC.

The chain is built from TRBV19 and TRBJ2-2; maybe TRBD2 (5 bases). The V and J ends lost 3 bases and 5 bases respectively, with 10 bases between them. In germline, CDR1 is LNHDA, CDR2 SQIVND (reference sequence). The CDR3 is 14 amino acids. The CDR3 DNA reads as TGTGCCAGTAGTATCGGTCGGGGAACCGGGGAGCTGTTTTTT. It yields the protein CASSIGRGTGELFF.

This clonotype appeared a few times. This chain links TRBV24-1 with TRBJ2-7; TRBD1 is a possible D gene (6 bases). V was clipped by 3 bases and J by 3 bases, with 8 bases between them. The CDR3 length is 13 residues. Germline CDR1 is KGHDR and CDR2 is SFDVKD. CDR3 coding DNA: TGTGCCACCAGTGATACAGGGAACTACGAGCAGTACTTC. It encodes CATSDTGNYEQYF.

In regard to this clonotype: It is unclear where the CDR3 begins or ends on the DNA, so no DNA is shown, and the CDR3 is as TCRdb lists it. The V call is TRBV5-1, the J call TRBJ2-2; whether TRBD2, the table's D call, matches the DNA was not checked. Germline assignment: CDR1 SGHRS and CDR2 YFSETQ. The CDR3 comprises 20 residues, both ends counted. The CDR3 region is CASSLLLPYRENTGRGSCFF.

The V gene is TRBV6-1, the J gene TRBJ2-2, with D hard to call. The ends were cut back, 2 bases at V and 4 bases at J, with 5 bases in the middle. The CDR3 is 13 amino acids. The germline V gene has CDR1 MNHNS and CDR2 SASEGT. The DNA for the CDR3 is TGTGCCAGCAGTGAAACAAGCACCGGGGAGCTGTTTTTT. Translated: CASSETSTGELFF.

The J gene is TRBJ1-2, the V gene TRBV3-1; 7 bases match TRBD1. V trimming: 7 bases; J trimming: 0 bases; junction bases outside the gene matches: 5. The CDR3 covers 14 residues. CDR1 is LGHDT and CDR2 is YNNKEL in the germline V gene (reference sequence). The CDR3 protein is CASKPGQTNYGYTF. CDR3 nucleotides: TGTGCCAGCAAACCGGGACAGACTAACTATGGCTACACCTTC.

The rearrangement joins TRBV29-1 to TRBJ1-4, with 9 bases identical to TRBD1. The germline CDR1 and CDR2 sequences are SQVTM and ANQGSEA. CDR3 length equals 14 residues. Trimming removed 3 bases from V and 5 bases from J; junction bases left unmatched: 4. CDR3 nucleotides: TGCAGCGTTGATTTGGGGACAGGGAATGAAAAACTGTTTTTT. It specifies CSVDLGTGNEKLFF.

V gene TRBV5-1 combines with J gene TRBJ2-7, with 9 bases fitting TRBD1. Germline trimming cut 4 bases from V and 3 bases from J; bases unmatched to any gene: 8. The germline CDR1 and CDR2 sequences are SGHRS and YFSETQ. This CDR3 is built from 15 residues. CDR3 nucleotide sequence: TGCGCCAGCAGCGGGGGCACAGGGGGCGGCTACGAGCAGTACTTC. As protein: CASSGGTGGGYEQYF.

This clonotype appeared a single time. V usage is TRBV7-2 and J usage is TRBJ2-1, with TRBD2 matching over 13 bases. CDR1 and CDR2 from the germline V gene are SGHTA and FQGNSA. The J segment lost 7 bases and the V segment lost 5 bases, leaving 11 bases of the junction unmatched. The CDR3 is 17 residues long. The CDR3 DNA follows: TGTGCCAGCAGCCCTAGGGCCGGGACTAGCGGGAAGAATGAGCAGTTCTTC. Residues: CASSPRAGTSGKNEQFF.

V usage is TRBV20-1 and J usage is TRBJ2-1, with D perhaps TRBD1 or TRBD2 (5 bases each). CDR3 length: 12 residues. Per germline, CDR1 DFQATT and CDR2 SNEGSKA (reference sequence). The DNA for the CDR3 is TGCTCAGCCCGGGGCGGAATCAATGAGCAGTTCTTC. Encoded protein: CSARGGINEQFF.

The V call is TRBV29-1, the J call TRBJ1-2; TRBD1 matches at 9 bases. The V gene end was trimmed by 6 bases and the J gene end by 2 bases; junction bases not matched to a gene: 4. The CDR3 extends over 13 amino acids. CDR1 and CDR2 (germline): SQVTM, ANQGSEA. As DNA, the CDR3 is TGCAGCGTGTTGACAGGGGGGAACTATGGCTACACCTTC. Translated: CSVLTGGNYGYTF.

The V gene is TRBV27, the J gene TRBJ2-7, with a possible D match to TRBD1 (5 bases). Trimming shortened V by 5 bases and J by 3 bases, and 11 bases separated the two germline ends. This CDR3 region has 13 residues. Germline V gene sequence: CDR1 MNHEY, CDR2 SMNVEV (reference sequence). This CDR3 is CASSLLRDYEQYF. In DNA, the CDR3 is TGTGCCAGCAGTCTTCTCAGGGACTACGAGCAGTACTTC.

This chain connects TRBV13 to TRBJ2-3; D possibly corresponds to TRBD2 (5 bases). The V gene's germline CDR1 is PRHDT and CDR2 FYEKMQ (reference sequence). Trimming pared 5 bases from V and 0 bases from J, leaving 15 bases between. The CDR3 covers 16 residues. The CDR3 DNA reads as TGTGCCAGCAGCCGCCGGGATGAACCTAGCACAGATACGCAGTATTTT. As protein: CASSRRDEPSTDTQYF.

The V gene is TRBV5-1, the J gene TRBJ2-2; TRBD2 is a possible D gene (5 bases). This CDR3 has 15 residues. Germline CDR1 reads SGHRS; CDR2 reads YFSETQ. Trimming pared 4 bases from V and 4 bases from J, leaving 14 bases between. CDR3: CASSTYFGITGELFF. The CDR3 DNA sequence: TGCGCCAGCAGCACCTACTTCGGGATCACCGGGGAGCTGTTTTTT.

The chain uses TRBV20-1 and TRBJ2-1; weak D call: TRBD2 (5 bases). Germline-derived CDR1 and CDR2 are DFQATT and SNEGSKA (reference sequence). The CDR3 is 13 amino acids. Trimming took 4 bases from V and 8 from J, leaving 15 bases between them. The CDR3 region is CSATRSPGDEQFF. In DNA form, the CDR3 reads TGCAGTGCTACAAGATCTCCCGGGGATGAGCAGTTCTTC.

The chain uses TRBV29-1 and TRBJ2-7; a weak D match, TRBD2 (6 bases). V lost 0 bases to trimming and J lost 1 base, with 13 bases between them. The CDR3 has 15 amino acids. The germline V gene has CDR1 SQVTM and CDR2 ANQGSEA. This chain's CDR3 is CSVEEGGRGSYEQYF. The DNA of the CDR3 is TGCAGCGTTGAAGAGGGCGGGCGGGGATCCTACGAGCAGTACTTC.

In DNA form, the CDR3 reads TGCAGTGCTTGGGAATACCCGGGAACTGAAGCTTTCTTT. As protein: CSAWEYPGTEAFF. The genes are TRBV20-1 and TRBJ1-1; D unclear. Germline CDR1 DFQATT, CDR2 SNEGSKA (reference sequence). V was clipped by 5 bases and J by 5 bases, with 15 bases between them. This CDR3 comprises 13 residues.

CDR3 DNA sequence: TGCAGCGTAGATCCCGGGACTAGCGCTTACAATGAGCAGTTCTTC. Its protein is CSVDPGTSAYNEQFF. The V gene is TRBV29-1, the J gene TRBJ2-1; 10 bases line up with TRBD2. CDR1 SQVTM and CDR2 ANQGSEA come from the germline V gene. The CDR3 sequence is 15 residues long. After removal of 6 bases from V and 4 bases from J, the junction contained 9 bases not matched to a gene.

This clonotype came up a few times. The chain has TRBV29-1 and TRBJ2-7; D unclear. Deletions cut 4 bases from V and 0 bases from J, with 13 bases between. The CDR3 extends over 14 amino acids. Germline V lookup: CDR1 SQVTM, CDR2 ANQGSEA. CDR3 DNA: TGCAGCGTTGGGGTTATAAAGAGCTCCTACGAGCAGTACTTC. Its translation: CSVGVIKSSYEQYF.

The rearrangement uses TRBV7-9 and TRBJ2-7; D unresolved. The germline V and J ends were trimmed by 5 bases and 1 base, with 12 bases remaining between them. The CDR3 loop spans 14 amino acids. CDR1 and CDR2 from the germline V gene are SEHNR and FQNEAQ (reference sequence). The CDR3 here is CASSLVTESYEQYF. DNA of the CDR3: TGTGCCAGCAGCCTAGTGACGGAATCCTACGAGCAGTACTTC. Complete variable domain (other parts from reference TRBV7-9 and TRBJ2-7): DTGVSQNPRHKITKRGQNVTFRCDPISEHNRLYWYRQTLGQGPEFLTYFQNEAQLEKSRLLSDRFSAERPKGSFSTLEIQRTEQGDSAMYLCASSLVTESYEQYFGPGTRLTVT.

The CDR3, as DNA: TGTGCCAGCAGTCAGACAGGGGTTATTGAAAAACTGTTTTTT. It yields the protein CASSQTGVIEKLFF. The rearrangement uses TRBV2 and TRBJ1-4, with 8 bases fitting TRBD1. Germline CDR1 SNHLY, CDR2 FYNNEI. Trimming cost V 5 bases and J 7 bases; bases outside gene matches: 6. CDR3 length equals 14 residues.

V gene TRBV7-9 combines with J gene TRBJ1-1; weak D call: TRBD1 (5 bases). This CDR3 has 12 amino acids. V lost 1 base and J 7 bases, leaving 7 bases between the germline ends. The germline CDR1 and CDR2 sequences are SEHNR and FQNEAQ (reference sequence). CDR3 DNA sequence: TGTGCCAGCAGCTTAGGGGGACTTGAAGCTTTCTTT. Its translation is CASSLGGLEAFF. Looking up the rest from reference TRBV7-9 and TRBJ1-1 gives the full variable domain: DTGVSQNPRHKITKRGQNVTFRCDPISEHNRLYWYRQTLGQGPEFLTYFQNEAQLEKSRLLSDRFSAERPKGSFSTLEIQRTEQGDSAMYLCASSLGGLEAFFGQGTRLTVV.

The gene calls are TRBV20-1 and TRBJ1-5; D is perhaps TRBD1 (6 bases). V gave up 0 bases and J gave up 0 bases, with 15 bases separating them. The CDR3 length is 17 residues. Per the germline V gene, CDR1 is DFQATT and CDR2 is SNEGSKA (reference sequence). The CDR3 region is CSARETARGYSNQPQHF. The CDR3 DNA is TGCAGTGCTAGAGAAACTGCCAGGGGTTATAGCAATCAGCCCCAGCATTTT.

The chain combines TRBV20-1 with TRBJ2-7, with 10 bases aligning to TRBD2. Germline CDR1 is DFQATT and CDR2 is SNEGSKA (reference sequence). The CDR3 has 16 amino acids. V dropped 6 bases and J dropped 3; count of bases not matched to a gene: 14. The CDR3 DNA reads TGCAGTGCCAGAACTAGCGGGGCATCATTCTACTACGAGCAGTACTTC. It yields the protein CSARTSGASFYYEQYF.

This clonotype was counted a single time. The chain has TRBV15 and TRBJ2-3; D is undetermined. Germline V gene lookup returns CDR1 LNHNV and CDR2 YYDKDF (reference sequence). The ends were cut back, 3 bases at V and 0 bases at J, with 4 bases in the middle. The length of the CDR3 is 13 residues. The DNA for the CDR3 is TGTGCCACCAGCAGGACCAGCACAGATACGCAGTATTTT. This sequence encodes CATSRTSTDTQYF.

This rearrangement joins TRBV28 to TRBJ2-3; TRBD2 might be the D (6 bases). The V gene lost 5 bases and the J gene lost 2 bases, with 11 bases spanning the gap. CDR3 length: 14 residues. CDR1 is MDHEN, CDR2 SYDVKM, per germline. This chain's CDR3 is CASSGRGTTDTQYF. The CDR3 DNA reads as TGTGCCAGCAGTGGGCGGGGTACCACAGATACGCAGTATTTT.

The V and J genes are TRBV12-3 or TRBV12-4 and TRBJ2-2; D possibly uses TRBD1 or TRBD2 (5 bases each). The length of the CDR3 is 17 residues. Trimming took off 2 bases at V and 1 base at J, with 14 bases between the two ends. CDR3 DNA sequence: TGTGCCAGCAGTTTAAATATCGGGGCACAGAACACCGGGGAGCTGTTTTTT. This encodes CASSLNIGAQNTGELFF.